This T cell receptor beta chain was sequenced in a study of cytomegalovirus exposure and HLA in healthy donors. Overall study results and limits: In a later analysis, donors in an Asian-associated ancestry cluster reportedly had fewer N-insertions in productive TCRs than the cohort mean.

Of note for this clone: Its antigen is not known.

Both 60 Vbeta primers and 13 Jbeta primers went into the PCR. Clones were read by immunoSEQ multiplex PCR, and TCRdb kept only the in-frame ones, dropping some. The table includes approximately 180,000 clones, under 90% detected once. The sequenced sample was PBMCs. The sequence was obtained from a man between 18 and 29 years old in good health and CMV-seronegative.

The CDR3 DNA is TGTGCCAGCAGCTTACGGTCAGGATTGAACACTGAAGCTTTCTTT. Translation gives CASSLRSGLNTEAFF. The chain has TRBV11-2 and TRBJ1-1; D unclear. This CDR3 is 15 amino acids long. In germline, CDR1 is SGHAT, CDR2 FQNNGV. Trimming pared 2 bases from V and 0 bases from J, leaving 10 bases between.